This is a list of T cell receptor beta chains from one sample in a study of siplizumab effects on memory and regulatory T cells. Assay: immunoSEQ multiplex PCR; the TCRdb copy retains only in-frame clones and omits some. The repertoire includes around 87,000 clones, 85% to 90% of them detected once, and approximately 15% sits in the top ten. Sequencing was carried out using CD4+ T cells sorted from blood. Receptors were obtained from a human donor in good health. Each CDR3 is given with its conserved first and last residue. A D gene is named only where the DNA matches it firmly. Some rows have no size entry. The others give once, few or many, or a class for an expanded clone.

j_gene,abundance,len,d_gene,v_gene,CDR3nt,CDR3aa
TRBJ1-2,once,13,NA,TRBV29-1,TGCAGCGTTGAACGGCCTCCAATGTCTGGCTACACCTTC,CSVERPPMSGYTF
TRBJ1-1,NA,16,NA,TRBV10-3,TGTGCCATCACCGACGGGACACCCGGACCGAACACTGAAGCTTTCTTT,CAITDGTPGPNTEAFF
TRBJ2-4,NA,15,NA,TRBV2,TGTGCCACCGTACCAACGGAGGTGGCCAAAAACATTCAGTACTTC,CATVPTEVAKNIQYF
TRBJ1-5,few,14,TRBD1,TRBV30,TGTGCCTGGAGTGTTCGGACAGGGACTCAGCCCCAGCATTTT,CAWSVRTGTQPQHF
TRBJ2-5,NA,13,TRBD1,TRBV12-5,TGTGCTAGTGGAAGGGACAGGGTGAGGGCCCAGTACTTC,CASGRDRVRAQYF
TRBJ1-2,few,15,TRBD1,TRBV6-4,TGTGCCAGCCGTCAAGGGACAGGAGACAACTATGGCTACACCTTC,CASRQGTGDNYGYTF
TRBJ2-2,NA,12,NA,TRBV10-3,TGTGCCATCGCGGATTACGTGGGAGAGCTGTTTTTT,CAIADYVGELFF
TRBJ1-2,NA,13,NA,TRBV25-1,TGTGCCAGCAGTTCGAGGGCGGACTATGGCTACACCTTC,CASSSRADYGYTF
TRBJ2-1,NA,16,NA,TRBV19,TGTGCCAGTAGTATACACCCGACTAGGGGTTACAATGAGCAGTTCTTC,CASSIHPTRGYNEQFF
TRBJ2-5,NA,14,TRBD1,TRBV6-5,TGTGCCAGCAGACTACAGGGGGCGGGGGAGACCCAGTACTTC,CASRLQGAGETQYF
TRBJ1-2,NA,14,TRBD1,TRBV30,TGTGCCTGGAGTGTAGGACAGGGGAACTATGGCTACACCTTC,CAWSVGQGNYGYTF
TRBJ1-1,NA,15,NA,TRBV5-1,TGCGCCAGCAGCTTGGCCTCGGGGAGTGGGACTGAAGCTTTCTTT,CASSLASGSGTEAFF
TRBJ2-6,NA,13,NA,TRBV7-3,TGTGCCAGCAGCTTAAGGGGGGCCAACGTCCTGACTTTC,CASSLRGANVLTF
TRBJ1-2,NA,15,NA,TRBV18,TGTGCCAGCTCCAGAAGCCGGGGTAGCGACTATGGCTACACCTTC,CASSRSRGSDYGYTF
TRBJ2-7,NA,16,TRBD1,TRBV5-1,TGCGCCAGCAGCTTGCAGTTTGGACAGGGGGCTTCCGAGCAGTACTTC,CASSLQFGQGASEQYF
TRBJ2-7,NA,13,NA,TRBV18,TGTGCCAGCTCACCACTTCTGGGGGACGAGCAGTACTTC,CASSPLLGDEQYF
TRBJ2-1,NA,13,TRBD2,TRBV6-5,TGTGCCAGCAGTTACGTGGCGGGAGGGCCGGAGTTCTTC,CASSYVAGGPEFF
TRBJ1-2,NA,14,NA,TRBV19,TGTGCCAGTAGTTCCGGGACGCTTCTCTATGGCTACACCTTC,CASSSGTLLYGYTF
TRBJ2-1,NA,16,NA,TRBV7-3,TGTGCCAGCAGCTTAACGTTCGGGACAACCTACAATGAGCAGTTCTTC,CASSLTFGTTYNEQFF
TRBJ1-1,few,14,NA,TRBV6-1,TGTGCCAGCAGTTTCCGGACAGAAGGGACTGAAGCTTTCTTT,CASSFRTEGTEAFF
TRBJ2-1,once,13,NA,TRBV7-9,TGTGCCAGCAGCTTAGGCCGCGACAATGAGCAGTTCTTC,CASSLGRDNEQFF
TRBJ1-5,NA,15,NA,TRBV28,TGTGCCAGCAGCCCATCCGGGTATGCCAATCAGCCCCAGCATTTT,CASSPSGYANQPQHF
TRBJ2-5,NA,17,TRBD2,TRBV7-2,TGTGCCAGCAGCTCGGGACTAGCGGGAGGGGTGGGGGAGACCCAGTACTTC,CASSSGLAGGVGETQYF
TRBJ2-1,NA,16,TRBD2,TRBV11-3,TGTGCCAGCAGCACTTCTGGCGCGGGAGTGGGTAATGAGCAGTTCTTC,CASSTSGAGVGNEQFF
TRBJ2-3,NA,17,TRBD2,TRBV29-1,TGCAGCGTCGGGGGGGTTAGCGGGAGAGGGGCCACAGATACGCAGTATTTT,CSVGGVSGRGATDTQYF
TRBJ1-2,NA,12,NA,TRBV10-2,TGCGCCAGCGGGACTCCCAACTATGGCTACACCTTC,CASGTPNYGYTF
TRBJ1-5,NA,16,NA,TRBV6-5,TGTGCCAGCAGTTACGTCCGAGCTGATAGCAATCAGCCCCAGCATTTT,CASSYVRADSNQPQHF
TRBJ1-3,NA,16,NA,TRBV7-2,TGTGCCAGCAGCTTACAGGGGACCCGCTCTGGAAACACCATATATTTT,CASSLQGTRSGNTIYF
TRBJ2-1,once,15,TRBD2,TRBV6-4,TGTGCCAGCAGTGACCTGGCGGGAGCTAACCATGAGCAGTTCTTC,CASSDLAGANHEQFF
TRBJ2-1,NA,15,TRBD2,TRBV7-3,TGTGCCAGTCGTTCCGGGACTAGCGGGACCAATGAGCAGTTCTTC,CASRSGTSGTNEQFF
TRBJ2-5,few,14,TRBD1,TRBV7-9,TGTGCCAGCACCATGGGACAGTCCGAGGAGACCCAGTACTTC,CASTMGQSEETQYF
TRBJ2-3,NA,13,TRBD2,TRBV6-5,TGTGCCAGCCTAGCGGGAGGGACAGATACGCAGTATTTT,CASLAGGTDTQYF
TRBJ1-1,NA,14,TRBD1,TRBV6-6,TGTGCCAGCAGTTCCGGGACAGGGGACACTGAAGCTTTCTTT,CASSSGTGDTEAFF
TRBJ2-7,once,16,NA,TRBV6-5,TGTGCCAGCAGTTACTCATCTTCGGGGGCCCCCTACGAGCAGTACTTC,CASSYSSSGAPYEQYF
TRBJ1-1,NA,14,NA,TRBV5-1,TGCGCCAGCAGCGGTCTTAATATGAACACTGAAGCTTTCTTT,CASSGLNMNTEAFF
TRBJ1-3,NA,15,NA,TRBV6-5,TGTGCCAGCAGAGGGACCGACAGCTCTGGAAACACCATATATTTT,CASRGTDSSGNTIYF
TRBJ2-2,NA,13,NA,TRBV19,TGTGCCAGTAAGAGAGGGGGCACCGGGGAGCTGTTTTTT,CASKRGGTGELFF
TRBJ1-1,NA,18,NA,TRBV27,TGTGCCAGCAGTTCCCTGATCCTGGACGGGACGGCGAACACTGAAGCTTTCTTT,CASSSLILDGTANTEAFF
TRBJ1-2,NA,15,NA,TRBV2,TGTGCCAGCAGTGGGGGGGGCAGCGATAACTATGGCTACACCTTC,CASSGGGSDNYGYTF
TRBJ1-2,NA,12,TRBD1,TRBV9,TGTGCCAGCAGCGCGACAGGGTATGGCTACACCTTC,CASSATGYGYTF
TRBJ2-1,NA,13,NA,TRBV7-2,TGTGCCAGCAGCTCTCTCCTAGGACTTGAGCAGTTCTTC,CASSSLLGLEQFF
TRBJ1-2,once,13,NA,TRBV7-8,TGTGCCAGCAGCTTACATACGGAATATGGCTACACCTTC,CASSLHTEYGYTF
TRBJ2-2,NA,14,NA,TRBV19,TGTGCCAGTAGTAAGACCTCGAACACCGGGGAGCTGTTTTTT,CASSKTSNTGELFF
TRBJ2-7,NA,14,NA,TRBV30,TGTGCCTGGGGCCATGGCAGGGGCTCCTACGAGCAGTACTTC,CAWGHGRGSYEQYF
TRBJ1-4,NA,13,TRBD1,TRBV6-1,TGTGCCAGCAGAGCACAGGGGTTTGGAGAACTGTTTTTT,CASRAQGFGELFF
TRBJ2-1,NA,15,TRBD2,TRBV6-1,TGTGCCAGCAGAGGACTAGCGGGAGGCTACAATGAGCAGTTCTTC,CASRGLAGGYNEQFF
TRBJ1-2,NA,14,TRBD1,TRBV2,TGTGCCAGCAGTGGGGACAGGGTTGACTATGGCTACACCTTC,CASSGDRVDYGYTF
TRBJ1-2,NA,14,TRBD1,TRBV7-9,TGTGCCAGCAGCTTAGGCGGGACAGAGGGTGGCTACACCTTC,CASSLGGTEGGYTF
TRBJ1-4,NA,16,NA,TRBV4-1,TGCGCCAGCAGCCAAGTCCGGGGAGCGGGGAATGAAAAACTGTTTTTT,CASSQVRGAGNEKLFF
TRBJ2-2,NA,14,TRBD1,TRBV5-1,TGCGCCAGCTGCCGGCCAGGGGGTACCGGGGAGCTGTTTTTT,CASCRPGGTGELFF
TRBJ2-1,NA,20,NA,TRBV4-3,TGCGCCAGCAGCCAAGATCCTGCGAAGCTAGCGTATAGCTCCTACAATGAGCAGTTCTTC,CASSQDPAKLAYSSYNEQFF
TRBJ2-7,NA,14,NA,TRBV9,TGTGCCAGCAGCGTAGGCCCTAGCGTCGACGAGCAGTACTTC,CASSVGPSVDEQYF
TRBJ1-1,NA,13,NA,TRBV7-9,TGTGCCAGCAGCTTATGGAGGGTTGGTGAAGCTTTCTTT,CASSLWRVGEAFF